The 3 T cell receptor beta chains reported below all come from one sample, sequenced in a study of blood T cell repertoires in COVID-19. This table comes from immunoSEQ multiplex PCR, and its TCRdb copy is limited to in-frame clones, with some not included. The sample contains 300,000 to 450,000 clones, around 90% of which appear only once. Material: peripheral blood. These receptors came from a young woman with COVID-19, enrolled during active disease.

V is TRBV7-9 and J is TRBJ1-4, with 9 bases that match TRBD1. Germline CDR1 and CDR2: SEHNR and FQNEAQ (reference sequence). The V gene end was trimmed by 0 bases and the J gene end by 10 bases; junction bases not matched to a gene: 3. There are 14 residues in the CDR3. CDR3 DNA sequence: TGTGCCAGCAGCTTAGCCCGACAGGGGGTAAAACTGTTTTTT. It is translated as CASSLARQGVKLFF.

The V and J genes are TRBV7-2 and TRBJ1-3, with TRBD1 identical over 8 bases. The junction had 9 bases not matched to a gene; V was cut back by 5 bases and J by 0 bases. Germline CDR1 SGHTA, CDR2 FQGNSA. The CDR3 spans 17 residues. For the CDR3, the DNA is TGTGCCAGCAGCCAACTGGGACAGGTCGACTCTGGAAACACCATATATTTT. Amino acids: CASSQLGQVDSGNTIYF.

J is TRBJ2-4 and V is TRBV4-1; 8 nucleotides match TRBD2. After removal of 6 bases from V and 3 bases from J, the junction contained 10 bases not matched to a gene. The V gene's germline CDR1 is MGHRA and CDR2 YSYEKL. This CDR3 has 16 residues. As DNA, the CDR3 is TGCGCCAGCAGACATGTAGCGGGACGGGACAAAAACATTCAGTACTTC. Encoded protein: CASRHVAGRDKNIQYF.